The present T cell receptor beta chain was sequenced within a study of blood T cells in healthy people across ages. The wider study: Every two T cells gave about one barcoded beta molecule via template switching.

General study points: While age rose, TCR beta diversity per million T cells dropped in a roughly linear way.

Together with a sample-barcoded 5' primer, a J-beta primer mix was included in a second PCR lasting roughly 7 to 11 cycles. Every single cDNA molecule received a tag from a template-switch adaptor with 12 random nucleotides. TCRdb ran MiXCR on the 5' RACE reads and lists one entry per CDR3 protein. Of some 1.8 million distinct CDR3 sequences listed, roughly two fifths are singletons. Germline lookup yields CDR1 SGHRS and CDR2 YFSETQ. The CDR3 runs 14 residues. Trimming removed 6 bases at V and 1 base at J, with 13 bases between. This clonotype was seen a few times. The antigen remains undetermined. The sequence came from a human donor in good health. This sequence joins TRBV5-1 and TRBJ1-1; a possible D gene is TRBD1 (6 bases). The sequenced material came from blood. The CDR3 loop is CASTPRQENTEAFF. In DNA form, the CDR3 reads TGCGCCAGCACCCCCAGACAGGAGAACACTGAAGCTTTCTTT.